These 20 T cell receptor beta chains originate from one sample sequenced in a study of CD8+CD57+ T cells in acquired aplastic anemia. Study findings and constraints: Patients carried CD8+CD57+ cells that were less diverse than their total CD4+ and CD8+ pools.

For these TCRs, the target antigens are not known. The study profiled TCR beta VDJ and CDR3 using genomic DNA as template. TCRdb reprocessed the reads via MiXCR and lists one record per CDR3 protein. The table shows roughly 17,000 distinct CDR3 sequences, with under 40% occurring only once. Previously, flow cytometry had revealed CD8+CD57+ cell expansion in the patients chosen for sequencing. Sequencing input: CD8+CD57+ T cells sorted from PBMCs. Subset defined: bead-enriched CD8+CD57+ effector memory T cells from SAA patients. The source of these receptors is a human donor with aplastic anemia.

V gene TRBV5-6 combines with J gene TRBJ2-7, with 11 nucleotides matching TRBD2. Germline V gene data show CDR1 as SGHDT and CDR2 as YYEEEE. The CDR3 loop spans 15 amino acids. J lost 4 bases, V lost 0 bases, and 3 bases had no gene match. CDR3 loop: CASSLGGTSGYEQYF. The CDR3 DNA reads TGTGCCAGCAGCTTGGGGGGGACTAGCGGTTACGAGCAGTACTTC. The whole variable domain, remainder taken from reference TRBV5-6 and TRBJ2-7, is DAGVTQSPTHLIKTRGQQVTLRCSPKSGHDTVSWYQQALGQGPQFIFQYYEEEERQRGNFPDRFSGHQFPNYSSELNVNALLLGDSALYLCASSLGGTSGYEQYFGPGTRLTVT.

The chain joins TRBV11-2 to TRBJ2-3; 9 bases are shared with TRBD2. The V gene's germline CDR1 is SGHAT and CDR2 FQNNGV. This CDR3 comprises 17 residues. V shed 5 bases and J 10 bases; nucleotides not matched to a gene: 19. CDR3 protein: CASSLGLLAGSGNAQYF. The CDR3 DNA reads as TGTGCCAGCAGCCTCGGACTTCTAGCGGGATCGGGGAATGCGCAGTATTTT.

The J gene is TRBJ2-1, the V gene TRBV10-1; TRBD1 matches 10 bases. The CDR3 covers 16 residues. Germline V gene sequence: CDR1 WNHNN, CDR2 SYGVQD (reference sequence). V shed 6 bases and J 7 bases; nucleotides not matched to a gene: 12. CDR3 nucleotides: TGCGCCAGCAGACCATTTCCGGGACAGGGGTTGAATGAGCAGTTCTTC. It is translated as CASRPFPGQGLNEQFF.

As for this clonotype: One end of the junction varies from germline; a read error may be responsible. This chain's CDR3 is CASSYGGGATGTQYF. CDR3 nucleotide sequence: TGTGCCAGCAGTTACGGCGGGGGGGCCACAGGTACGCAGTATTTT. The genes are TRBV12-3 or TRBV12-4 and TRBJ2-3; the match to TRBD2 covers 9 bases. The CDR3 length is 15 residues.

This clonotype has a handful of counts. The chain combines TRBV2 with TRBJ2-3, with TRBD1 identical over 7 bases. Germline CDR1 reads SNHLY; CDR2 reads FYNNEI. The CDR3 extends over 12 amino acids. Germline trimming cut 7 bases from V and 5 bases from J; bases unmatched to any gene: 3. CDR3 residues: CASMPGGDTQYF. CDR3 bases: TGTGCCAGCATGCCAGGGGGAGATACGCAGTATTTT.

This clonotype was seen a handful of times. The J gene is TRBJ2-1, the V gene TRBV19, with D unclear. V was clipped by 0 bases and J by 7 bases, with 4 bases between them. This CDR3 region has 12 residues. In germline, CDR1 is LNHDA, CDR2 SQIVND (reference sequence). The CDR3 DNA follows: TGTGCCAGTAGTATAGAGGGGAATGAGCAGTTCTTC. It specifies CASSIEGNEQFF.

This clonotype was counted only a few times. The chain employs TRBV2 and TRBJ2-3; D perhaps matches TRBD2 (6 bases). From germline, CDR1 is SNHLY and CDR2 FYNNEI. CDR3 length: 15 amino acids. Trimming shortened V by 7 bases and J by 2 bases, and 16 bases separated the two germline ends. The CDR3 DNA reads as TGTGCCAGCAAGGTGACTACTAGCTTCACAGATACGCAGTATTTT. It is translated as CASKVTTSFTDTQYF.

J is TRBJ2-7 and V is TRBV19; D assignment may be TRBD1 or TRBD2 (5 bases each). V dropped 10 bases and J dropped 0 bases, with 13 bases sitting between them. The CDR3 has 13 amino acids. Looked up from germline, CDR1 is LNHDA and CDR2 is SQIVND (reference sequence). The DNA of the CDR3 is TGTGCCACTAACGGGGCGAACTCCTACGAGCAGTACTTC. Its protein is CATNGANSYEQYF. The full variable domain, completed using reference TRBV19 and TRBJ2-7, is DGGITQSPKYLFRKEGQNVTLSCEQNLNHDAMYWYRQDPGQGLRLIYYSQIVNDFQKGDIAEGYSVSREKKESFPLTVTSAQKNPTAFYLCATNGANSYEQYFGPGTRLTVT.

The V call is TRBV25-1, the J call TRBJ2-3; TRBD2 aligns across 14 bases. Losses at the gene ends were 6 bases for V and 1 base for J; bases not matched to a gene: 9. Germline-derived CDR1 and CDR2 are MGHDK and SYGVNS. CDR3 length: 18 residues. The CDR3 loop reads CASSLRLAGGPGTDTQYF. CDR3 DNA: TGTGCCAGCAGCTTACGACTAGCGGGAGGGCCGGGCACAGATACGCAGTATTTT.

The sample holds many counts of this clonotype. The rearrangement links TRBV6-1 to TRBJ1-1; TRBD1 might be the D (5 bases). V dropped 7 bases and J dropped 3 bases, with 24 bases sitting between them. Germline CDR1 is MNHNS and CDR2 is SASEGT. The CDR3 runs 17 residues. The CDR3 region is CASNDPRHGAGDTEAFF. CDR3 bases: TGTGCCAGCAACGATCCTAGACACGGCGCGGGGGACACTGAAGCTTTCTTT.

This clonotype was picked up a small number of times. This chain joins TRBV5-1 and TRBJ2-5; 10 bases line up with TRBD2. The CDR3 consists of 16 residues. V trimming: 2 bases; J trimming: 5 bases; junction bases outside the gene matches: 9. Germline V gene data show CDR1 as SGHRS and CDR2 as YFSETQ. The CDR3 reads CASSLSLAGIEETQYF. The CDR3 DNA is TGCGCCAGCAGCTTATCACTAGCGGGGATTGAGGAGACCCAGTACTTC.

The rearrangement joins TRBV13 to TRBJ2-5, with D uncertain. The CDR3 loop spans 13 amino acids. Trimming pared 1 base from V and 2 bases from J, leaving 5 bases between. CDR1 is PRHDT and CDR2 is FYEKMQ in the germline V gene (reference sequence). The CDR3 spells CASSLVQQETQYF. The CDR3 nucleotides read TGTGCCAGCAGCTTAGTACAGCAAGAGACCCAGTACTTC.

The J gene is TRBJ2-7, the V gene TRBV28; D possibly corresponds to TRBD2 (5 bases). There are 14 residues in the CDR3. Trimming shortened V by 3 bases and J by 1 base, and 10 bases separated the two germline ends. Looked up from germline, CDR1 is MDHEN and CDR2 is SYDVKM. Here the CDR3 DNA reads TGTGCCAGCAGTTTTCCAGCGGCGTCCTACGAGCAGTACTTC. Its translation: CASSFPAASYEQYF.

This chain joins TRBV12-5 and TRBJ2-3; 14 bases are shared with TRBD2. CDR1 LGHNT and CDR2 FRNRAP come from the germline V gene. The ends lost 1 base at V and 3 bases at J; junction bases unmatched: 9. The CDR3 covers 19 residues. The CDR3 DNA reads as TGTGCTAGTGGTTTGGCCCCCGGGACTAGCGGGAGTTCGACAGATACGCAGTATTTT. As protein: CASGLAPGTSGSSTDTQYF. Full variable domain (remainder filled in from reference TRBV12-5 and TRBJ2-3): DARVTQTPRHKVTEMGQEVTMRCQPILGHNTVFWYRQTMMQGLELLAYFRNRAPLDDSGMPKDRFSAEMPDATLATLKIQPSEPRDSAVYFCASGLAPGTSGSSTDTQYFGPGTRLTVL.

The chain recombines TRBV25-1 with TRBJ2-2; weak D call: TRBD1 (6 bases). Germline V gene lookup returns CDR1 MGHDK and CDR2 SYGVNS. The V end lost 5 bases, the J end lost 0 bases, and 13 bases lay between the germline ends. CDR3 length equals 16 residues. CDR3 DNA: TGTGCCAGCAGTCCACAGGGCTGTGCGAACACCGGGGAGCTGTTTTTT. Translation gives CASSPQGCANTGELFF.

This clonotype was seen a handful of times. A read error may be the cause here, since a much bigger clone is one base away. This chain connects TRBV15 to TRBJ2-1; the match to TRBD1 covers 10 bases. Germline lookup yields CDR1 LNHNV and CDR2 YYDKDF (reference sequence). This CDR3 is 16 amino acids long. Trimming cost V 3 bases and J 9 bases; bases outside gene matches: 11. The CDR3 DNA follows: TGTGCCACCAGCAGCTCCAGGTCGGGACAGGGGTTTGAGCAGTTCTTC. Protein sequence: CATSSSRSGQGFEQFF.

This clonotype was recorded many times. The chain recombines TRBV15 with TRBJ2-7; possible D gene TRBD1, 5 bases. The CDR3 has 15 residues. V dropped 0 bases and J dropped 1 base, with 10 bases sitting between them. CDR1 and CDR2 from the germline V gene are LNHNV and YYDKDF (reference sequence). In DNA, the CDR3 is TGTGCCACCAGCAGAGAAGGGGCGGTATCCTACGAGCAGTACTTC. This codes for CATSREGAVSYEQYF.

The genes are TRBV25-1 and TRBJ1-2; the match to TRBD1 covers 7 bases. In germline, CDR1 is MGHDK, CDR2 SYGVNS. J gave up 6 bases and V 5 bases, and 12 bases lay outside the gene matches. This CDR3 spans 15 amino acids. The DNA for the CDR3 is TGTGCCAGCAGTAAGTGGGACAGCCCAACTGATGGCTACACCTTC. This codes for CASSKWDSPTDGYTF.

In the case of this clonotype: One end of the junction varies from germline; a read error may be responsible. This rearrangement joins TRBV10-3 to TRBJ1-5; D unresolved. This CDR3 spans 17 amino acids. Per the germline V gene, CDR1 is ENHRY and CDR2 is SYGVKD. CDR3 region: CAISEVLEPLGNRPQHF. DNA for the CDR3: TGTGCCATCAGTGAAGTCTTGGAACCTCTGGGCAATCGGCCCCAGCATTTT.

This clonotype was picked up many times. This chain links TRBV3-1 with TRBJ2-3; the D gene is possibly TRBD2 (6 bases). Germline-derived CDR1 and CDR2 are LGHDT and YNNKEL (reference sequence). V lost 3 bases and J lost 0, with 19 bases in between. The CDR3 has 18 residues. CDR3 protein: CASSQKVGTATSTDTQYF. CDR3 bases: TGTGCCAGCAGCCAGAAGGTGGGGACTGCTACTAGCACAGATACGCAGTATTTT.